This T cell receptor (beta chain) appears in the sequencing data of a study of preoperative IRX-2 immunotherapy in early breast cancer. CDR3 size: 18 residues. V was trimmed by 4 bases and J by 4 bases, leaving 23 bases between them. Noted treatment: preoperative locoregional IRX-2 cytokine immunotherapy. The protocol was immunoSEQ multiplex PCR, while the TCRdb copy is restricted to in-frame clones and leaves out a portion. The table lists 40,000 to 45,000 clones, roughly 77% of them singletons, with roughly 1.2% in the top ten. The count of this clone is one. The sequence was obtained from a human donor with breast cancer. Sequencing was performed on tumor tissue, taken after IRX-2 immunotherapy. V gene TRBV23-1 combines with J gene TRBJ1-5; possible D gene TRBD1, 6 bases. TRBV23-1 is an ORF, with its function uncertain. In nucleotides, the CDR3 is TGCGCCAGCAGTCTTCTATCTACAGGGCCGGAATTAAATCAGCCCCAGCATTTT. Protein: CASSLLSTGPELNQPQHF.